Listed below are T cell receptor beta chains from one sample, sequenced in a study of cytomegalovirus exposure and HLA in healthy donors. Using immunoSEQ multiplex PCR, the repertoire was profiled, and TCRdb retains in-frame clones only, with some absent. The table includes around 200,000 clones, almost 70% detected once. Sequencing was carried out using PBMCs. The source of these receptors is a middle-aged man in good health and CMV-seropositive. The CDR3 runs from the conserved cysteine through the conserved F or W. A D gene is named only where the DNA matches it firmly. Part of the rows lack a size; the others show once, few, many or a class for expanded clones.

>TRBJ1-4|.|TRBV14|TRBD1|19
TGTGCCAGCAGCCAAGTGGGACAGGGGGCGGCCCGGGCTAATGAAAAACTGTTTTTT
CASSQVGQGAARANEKLFF
>TRBJ2-3|.|TRBV7-9|.|12
TGTGCCAGCAGCTTTAGAACAGATACGCAGTATTTT
CASSFRTDTQYF
>TRBJ2-5|.|TRBV4-3|TRBD2|18
TGCGCCAGCAGCCAAGAAGGTCCTAGCGGTTGGGGTCAAGAGACCCAGTACTTC
CASSQEGPSGWGQETQYF
>TRBJ1-6|.|TRBV7-9|.|13
TGTGCCAGCAGCCCCCCGGGAAATTCACCCCTCCACTTT
CASSPPGNSPLHF
>TRBJ1-5|.|TRBV6-1|.|14
TGTGCCAGCAGTGCGGACAGCTTCAATCAGCCCCAGCATTTT
CASSADSFNQPQHF
>TRBJ2-7|few|TRBV6-1|.|15
TGTGCCAGCAGTGAAGCGGGTTTGAGAGGGGGCGAGCAGTACTTC
CASSEAGLRGGEQYF
>TRBJ2-7|.|TRBV5-1|TRBD2|13
TGCGCCAGCAGCTTGCGGGGGGGGTACGAGCAGTACTTC
CASSLRGGYEQYF
>TRBJ1-2|.|TRBV28|.|12
TGTGCCAGCAGTGAACTAGGGTATGGCTACACCTTC
CASSELGYGYTF
>TRBJ2-1|.|TRBV6-6|.|15
TGTGCCAGCAGCCCCCCCGGGTCCACCCGAAATGAGCAGTTCTTC
CASSPPGSTRNEQFF
>TRBJ2-7|.|TRBV6-1|TRBD2|18
TGTGCCAGCAGTGGGCCGGGACTAGCGGGGGGAGTAGGGTACGAGCAGTACTTC
CASSGPGLAGGVGYEQYF
>TRBJ1-2|.|TRBV28|TRBD1|15
TGTGCCAGCAGTTTCACCGGGACAGGGGGCTGGGGCTACACCTTC
CASSFTGTGGWGYTF
>TRBJ1-5|.|TRBV2|.|14
TGTGCCAGCAGTGAATTGAGGAGCAATCAGCCCCAGCATTTT
CASSELRSNQPQHF
>TRBJ2-6|.|TRBV19|.|16
TGTGCCAGTAGCCCCATGGGAGCATCTGGGGCCAACGTCCTGACTTTC
CASSPMGASGANVLTF
>TRBJ2-3|.|TRBV15|.|18
TGTGCCACCAGCAGAGACGTCGCGACAGCGACTAGCACAGATACGCAGTATTTT
CATSRDVATATSTDTQYF
>TRBJ2-3|.|TRBV7-3|.|15
TGTGCCAGCAGCTTAGAGGGGGGGCGAACAGATACGCAGTATTTT
CASSLEGGRTDTQYF
>TRBJ2-3|once|TRBV19|.|15
TGTGCCAGTAGTATTGAGGACTCTAGCACAGATACGCAGTATTTT
CASSIEDSSTDTQYF
>TRBJ2-3|.|TRBV29-1|TRBD1|13
TGCAGCGTTGCAAGGGGGCTCACAGATACGCAGTATTTT
CSVARGLTDTQYF
>TRBJ2-7|few|TRBV5-1|.|14
TGCGCCAGCAGCTTGGGCGGGACGTCGGGAGAGCAGTACTTC
CASSLGGTSGEQYF
>TRBJ1-3|few|TRBV9|.|15
TGTGCCAGCAGCGTAGCTTCCGGGTCAGGAAACACCATATATTTT
CASSVASGSGNTIYF
>TRBJ1-4|.|TRBV2|TRBD1|13
TGTGCCAGCATCGGGACAGCGGTAGCAAAACTGTTTTTT
CASIGTAVAKLFF
>TRBJ1-5|few|TRBV2|.|13
TGTGCCAGCACCTTAACTTTAAATCAGCCCCAGCATTTT
CASTLTLNQPQHF
>TRBJ2-6|.|TRBV5-1|.|15
TGCGCCAGCAGCTACGACAGTTCTGGGGCCAACGTCCTGACTTTC
CASSYDSSGANVLTF
>TRBJ2-2|.|TRBV5-1|.|15
TGCGCCAGCAGCTTCGATGGGCAGGACACCGGGGAGCTGTTTTTT
CASSFDGQDTGELFF
>TRBJ1-5|.|TRBV4-2|.|15
TGTGCCAGCAGCCAAGTAGGGGTTAGCAATCAGCCCCAGCATTTT
CASSQVGVSNQPQHF
>TRBJ2-2|once|TRBV5-1|TRBD1|14
TGCGCCAGCGGGGACAGGGCGAACACCGGGGAGCTGTTTTTT
CASGDRANTGELFF
>TRBJ1-4|.|TRBV5-1|.|18
TGCGCCAGCAGCTTGTATTCAGGGGCAGGGACAACTAATGAAAAACTGTTTTTT
CASSLYSGAGTTNEKLFF
>TRBJ2-2|.|TRBV7-2|TRBD1|16
TGTGCCAGCAGCCCTCTGACAGGGGGTGATCACGGGGAGCTGTTTTTT
CASSPLTGGDHGELFF
>TRBJ1-5|.|TRBV6-6|.|14
TGTGCCGGCCAAGGAGGAGGAGACAATCAGCCCCAGCATTTT
CAGQGGGDNQPQHF